Below are 28 T cell receptor beta chains sequenced from a single sample in a study of T cell responses to AZD1222 COVID-19 vaccine. Using immunoSEQ multiplex PCR, the repertoire was profiled, and TCRdb retains in-frame clones only, with some absent. Counted here are 130,000 or so clones, roughly nine tenths occurring once; the ten biggest clones make up more than 4.5%. The starting material was peripheral blood, obtained on day 0 of AZD1222 vaccination. The receptors shown here come from an adult in good health.

The rearrangement joins TRBV24-1 to TRBJ2-1, with 8 bases that match TRBD1. The CDR3 is 17 amino acids. Trimming removed 2 bases from V and 7 bases from J; junction bases left unmatched: 12. Germline CDR1 KGHDR, CDR2 SFDVKD. CDR3 DNA: TGTGCCACCAGTGATTCCGGACAGGGATGGGTTAGGAATGAGCAGTTCTTC. Amino acids: CATSDSGQGWVRNEQFF.

The rearrangement joins TRBV30 to TRBJ2-7, with D perhaps TRBD2 (5 bases). The CDR3 contains 12 residues. Per the germline V gene, CDR1 is GTSNPN and CDR2 is SVGIG (reference sequence). V lost 2 bases and J lost 2, with 7 bases in between. The CDR3 loop is CAWSSGPYEQYF. The CDR3 nucleotides are TGTGCCTGGAGTAGCGGACCCTACGAGCAGTACTTC.

The DNA for the CDR3 is TGTGCCAGCACCTCAATGGCTAGTTCACCCCTCCACTTT. It is translated as CASTSMASSPLHF. The chain has TRBV2 and TRBJ1-6, with no clear D. The CDR3 runs 13 residues. The germline CDR1 and CDR2 sequences are SNHLY and FYNNEI. Trimming cost V 7 bases and J 9 bases, with 13 bases left between them. Complete variable domain (other parts from reference TRBV2 and TRBJ1-6): EPEVTQTPSHQVTQMGQEVILRCVPISNHLYFYWYRQILGQKVEFLVSFYNNEISEKSEIFDDQFSVERPDGSNFTLKIRSTKLEDSAMYFCASTSMASSPLHFGNGTRLTVT.

The count of this clone is one. The chain joins TRBV24-1 to TRBJ2-2; no clear D gene. CDR3 size: 14 residues. The V and J ends lost 4 bases and 4 bases respectively, with 9 bases between them. Per the germline V gene, CDR1 is KGHDR and CDR2 is SFDVKD. The CDR3 DNA reads TGTGCCACCAGTGAGGACCAAGGCACCGGGGAGCTGTTTTTT. This sequence encodes CATSEDQGTGELFF.

The chain employs TRBV6-4 and TRBJ2-1, with 8 bases lining up with TRBD2. The CDR3 loop spans 13 amino acids. The trim removed 3 bases at V and 10 bases at J, leaving 5 bases unmatched. Germline assignment: CDR1 MRHNA and CDR2 SNTAGT. For the CDR3, the DNA is TGTGCCAGCAGTGAGAAGACTAGCGAGGAGCAGTTCTTC. Translated, it gives CASSEKTSEEQFF.

The chain is built from TRBV5-1 and TRBJ2-2; D might be TRBD2 (6 bases). CDR1 is SGHRS and CDR2 is YFSETQ in the germline V gene. CDR3 length: 13 amino acids. Trimming shortened V by 6 bases and J by 6 bases, and 12 bases separated the two germline ends. CDR3 protein: CASNIAGSGELFF. The CDR3 DNA sequence: TGCGCCAGCAACATCGCGGGGTCCGGGGAGCTGTTTTTT.

This chain connects TRBV5-1 to TRBJ2-7; 8 nucleotides align to TRBD1. CDR1 SGHRS and CDR2 YFSETQ come from the germline V gene. The CDR3 runs to 14 residues. Trimming at V came to 4 bases and at J to 3 bases, leaving 6 bases not matched to a gene. The DNA for the CDR3 is TGCGCCAGCAGCCCGGACAGGGCGTACTACGAGCAGTACTTC. Protein product: CASSPDRAYYEQYF.

The chain uses TRBV9 and TRBJ1-2; 10 bases map to TRBD1. The J segment lost 8 bases and the V segment lost 9 bases, leaving 7 bases of the junction unmatched. Germline V gives CDR1 SGDLS, CDR2 YYNGEE. The CDR3 covers 12 residues. Here the CDR3 DNA reads TGTGCCACCTACGACAGGGGGCAAGGCTACACCTTC. Translated, it gives CATYDRGQGYTF.

The rearrangement joins TRBV12-3 or TRBV12-4 to TRBJ2-7; D ambiguous. V was trimmed by 3 bases and J by 2 bases, leaving 8 bases between them. The CDR3 is made up of 13 amino acids. CDR3: CASSLTNPYEQYF. The CDR3 coding sequence is TGTGCCAGCAGTTTGACAAACCCCTACGAGCAGTACTTC.

Many counts were recorded for this clone. The rearrangement joins TRBV15 to TRBJ1-1, with D unresolved. This CDR3 has 14 amino acids. The germline gives CDR1 LNHNV, CDR2 YYDKDF (reference sequence). Trimming took 0 bases from V and 2 from J, leaving 7 bases between them. The CDR3 is CATSRDLGNTEAFF. CDR3 in DNA: TGTGCCACCAGCAGAGATCTGGGTAACACTGAAGCTTTCTTT.

This clone was detected only a few times. V is TRBV9 and J is TRBJ2-3, with a tentative D call TRBD2 (6 bases). CDR3 length: 16 amino acids. Trimming cost V 1 base and J 0 bases, with 12 bases left between them. Germline CDR1 reads SGDLS; CDR2 reads YYNGEE. The CDR3 DNA follows: TGTGCCAGCAGCGTATATGATAGCGGTAGCACAGATACGCAGTATTTT. Its protein product is CASSVYDSGSTDTQYF.

The V gene is TRBV7-9, the J gene TRBJ2-6; a possible D gene is TRBD1 (6 bases). V was shortened by 7 bases and J by 3 bases, with 13 bases between the two germline ends. CDR1 is SEHNR, CDR2 FQNEAQ, per germline (reference sequence). The CDR3 covers 15 residues. CDR3 protein: CASNIQGRGANVLTF. CDR3 sequence (DNA): TGTGCCAGCAACATACAGGGACGTGGGGCCAACGTCCTGACTTTC.

The chain links TRBV7-8 to TRBJ1-1, with TRBD1 as a possible D gene (5 bases). The V gene lost 0 bases and the J gene lost 3 bases, with 8 bases spanning the gap. Per germline, CDR1 SGHVS and CDR2 FQNEAQ. The CDR3 consists of 14 residues. The CDR3 region is CASSLAWGYTEAFF. The CDR3 DNA is TGTGCCAGCAGCTTAGCGTGGGGGTACACTGAAGCTTTCTTT.

In DNA, the CDR3 is TGTGCCAGCAGTGGCGAGACAGGGCCATTTAGCAATCAGCCCCAGCATTTT. Amino acid sequence: CASSGETGPFSNQPQHF. The chain has TRBV2 and TRBJ1-5; 7 bases align to TRBD1. This CDR3 contains 17 residues. CDR1 and CDR2 (germline): SNHLY, FYNNEI. With 4 bases clipped from V and 0 bases from J, the junction kept 9 bases outside the gene matches.

The chain links TRBV10-3 to TRBJ1-5, with no clear D. V lost 0 bases, J lost 0 bases, and 6 bases lay in between. Germline V gene lookup returns CDR1 ENHRY and CDR2 SYGVKD. CDR3 length: 15 residues. CDR3 nucleotide sequence: TGTGCCATCAGTGAGTCGACGAATAGCAATCAGCCCCAGCATTTT. Protein sequence: CAISESTNSNQPQHF.

This chain uses TRBV2 with TRBJ1-6; D not certain. CDR1 SNHLY and CDR2 FYNNEI come from the germline V gene. Trimming removed 4 bases from V and 8 bases from J, with 15 bases in between. This CDR3 has 15 residues. The CDR3 spells CASSGFGVRDSPLHF. The CDR3 DNA follows: TGTGCCAGCAGTGGTTTTGGGGTTCGGGATTCACCCCTCCACTTT.

As to this clone: One end of the junction fails to match germline, which may point to a read error. The chain couples TRBV5-1 to TRBJ2-3, with D tentatively TRBD2 (5 bases). Germline lookup yields CDR1 SGHRS and CDR2 YFSETQ. This CDR3 region has 16 residues. The chain's CDR3 is CASSLGATSSTDTQYF. CDR3 DNA: TGCGCCAGCAGTTTGGGAGCCACCTCGAGCACAGATACGCAGTATTTT.

The rearrangement links TRBV24-1 to TRBJ2-5, with D perhaps matching TRBD2 (6 bases). Per the germline V gene, CDR1 is KGHDR and CDR2 is SFDVKD. The V gene lost 1 base and the J gene lost 2 bases, with 10 bases spanning the gap. This CDR3 has 15 amino acids. This CDR3 is CATSDFLRGQETQYF. The DNA of the CDR3 is TGTGCCACCAGTGATTTTCTCCGGGGGCAAGAGACCCAGTACTTC.

The chain is built from TRBV9 and TRBJ1-6; D possibly corresponds to TRBD1 (6 bases). Trimming cost V 5 bases and J 7 bases, with 16 bases left between them. The CDR3 spans 15 residues. Looked up from germline, CDR1 is SGDLS and CDR2 is YYNGEE. CDR3 in amino acids: CASREGGGKNSPLHF. The CDR3 DNA reads TGTGCCAGCAGAGAAGGGGGAGGGAAGAATTCACCCCTCCACTTT.

The chain is built from TRBV30 and TRBJ1-1; no definite D call. The CDR3 has 10 residues. V gave up 7 bases and J gave up 3 bases, with 6 bases separating them. CDR1 is GTSNPN, CDR2 SVGIG, per germline (reference sequence). DNA for the CDR3: TGTGCCTTCGGTTACACTGAAGCTTTCTTT. Translating gives CAFGYTEAFF.

The chain employs TRBV7-9 and TRBJ2-5; no reliable D call. Trimming took off 3 bases at V and 4 bases at J, with 15 bases between the two ends. This CDR3 comprises 15 residues. Germline loops: CDR1 SEHNR, CDR2 FQNEAQ (reference sequence). The CDR3 loop is CASSLRRALGETQYF. CDR3 DNA sequence: TGTGCCAGCAGCTTGCGCCGGGCCCTGGGAGAGACCCAGTACTTC.

The V call is TRBV5-6, the J call TRBJ1-4, with D tentatively TRBD1 (6 bases). The CDR3 consists of 15 residues. CDR1 is SGHDT and CDR2 is YYEEEE in the germline V gene. Trimming took off 1 base at V and 8 bases at J, with 15 bases between the two ends. Written as DNA, the CDR3 is TGTGCCAGCAGCTTGAAGTCAGGGGAAGGAGAAAAACTGTTTTTT. Amino acids: CASSLKSGEGEKLFF. Full variable domain (outside the CDR3, taken from reference TRBV5-6 and TRBJ1-4): DAGVTQSPTHLIKTRGQQVTLRCSPKSGHDTVSWYQQALGQGPQFIFQYYEEEERQRGNFPDRFSGHQFPNYSSELNVNALLLGDSALYLCASSLKSGEGEKLFFGSGTQLSVL.

This chain links TRBV6-6 with TRBJ2-6; D may be TRBD1 (5 bases). Germline-derived CDR1 and CDR2 are MNHNY and SVGAGI (reference sequence). This CDR3 comprises 14 residues. Trimming took off 8 bases at V and 3 bases at J, with 11 bases between the two ends. CDR3 nucleotide sequence: TGTGCCAGCTTTCAGGGCGGTGGGGCCAACGTCCTGACTTTC. This translates into CASFQGGGANVLTF.

The J gene is TRBJ1-1, the V gene TRBV2; no firm D call. V shed 6 bases and J shed 4 bases, with 18 bases lying between them. CDR1 is SNHLY, CDR2 FYNNEI, per germline. This CDR3 contains 15 residues. The CDR3, as DNA: TGTGCCAGCAGCGATCGGACCTCAACTGGCACTGAAGCTTTCTTT. Its translation: CASSDRTSTGTEAFF.

This chain uses TRBV20-1 with TRBJ2-5; tentatively, D is TRBD1 (6 bases). Germline CDR1 reads DFQATT; CDR2 reads SNEGSKA (reference sequence). The V gene lost 3 bases and the J gene lost 5 bases, with 13 bases spanning the gap. The CDR3 contains 13 residues. The CDR3 loop is CSASQGMTETQYF. The DNA for the CDR3 is TGCAGTGCTAGTCAGGGGATGACCGAGACCCAGTACTTC.

V is TRBV6-1 and J is TRBJ1-5, with 8 bases identical to TRBD1. Germline CDR1 is MNHNS and CDR2 is SASEGT. The CDR3 has 13 amino acids. V was clipped by 10 bases and J by 5 bases; unmatched bases: 7. Here the CDR3 reads CANSQGGDQPQHF. The DNA of the CDR3 is TGTGCCAACTCACAGGGGGGGGATCAGCCCCAGCATTTT.

V gene TRBV9 combines with J gene TRBJ1-5; D remains ambiguous. This CDR3 is 13 amino acids long. Looked up from germline, CDR1 is SGDLS and CDR2 is YYNGEE. V lost 0 bases and J lost 6, with 7 bases in between. In DNA, the CDR3 is TGTGCCAGCAGCGTAGCTGACGGTCAGCCCCAGCATTTT. Translated, it gives CASSVADGQPQHF.

V is TRBV3-1 (or the pseudogene TRBV3-2) and J is TRBJ2-7; D is perhaps TRBD2 (5 bases). There are 14 residues in the CDR3. Germline V gene lookup returns CDR1 LGHDT and CDR2 YNNKEL (reference sequence). Trimming took off 0 bases at V and 6 bases at J, with 12 bases between the two ends. CDR3 sequence (DNA): TGTGCCAGCAGCCAAGATAGCGTGACGGGCGAGCAGTACTTC. Its protein product is CASSQDSVTGEQYF.